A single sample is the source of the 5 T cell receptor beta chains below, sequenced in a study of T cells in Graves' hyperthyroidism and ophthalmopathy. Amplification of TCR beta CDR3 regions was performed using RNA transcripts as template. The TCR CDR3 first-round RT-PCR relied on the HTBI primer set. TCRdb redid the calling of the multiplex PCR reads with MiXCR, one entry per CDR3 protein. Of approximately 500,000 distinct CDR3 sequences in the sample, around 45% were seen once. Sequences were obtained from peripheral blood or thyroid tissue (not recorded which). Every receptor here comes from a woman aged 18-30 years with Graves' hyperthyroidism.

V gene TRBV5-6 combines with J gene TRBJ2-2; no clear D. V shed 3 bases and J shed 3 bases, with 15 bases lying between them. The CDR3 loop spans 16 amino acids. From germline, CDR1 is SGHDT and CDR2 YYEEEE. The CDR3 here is CASSWSIGRYTGELFF. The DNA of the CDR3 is TGTGCCAGCAGCTGGAGTATAGGGCGGTACACCGGGGAGCTGTTTTTT.

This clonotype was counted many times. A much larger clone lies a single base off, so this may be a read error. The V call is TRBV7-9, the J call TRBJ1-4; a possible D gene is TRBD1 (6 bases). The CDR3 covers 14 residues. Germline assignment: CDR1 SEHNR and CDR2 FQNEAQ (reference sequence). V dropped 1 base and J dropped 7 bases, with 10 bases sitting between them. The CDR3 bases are TGTGCCAGCAGCTTAGACAGGGAGGCTGAAAAACTGTTTTTT. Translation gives CASSLDREAEKLFF.

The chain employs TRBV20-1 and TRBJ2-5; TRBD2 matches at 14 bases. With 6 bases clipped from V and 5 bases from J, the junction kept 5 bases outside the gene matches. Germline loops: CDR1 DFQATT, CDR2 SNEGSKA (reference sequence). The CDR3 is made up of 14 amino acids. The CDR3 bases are TGCAGTGCCGAGGGACTAGCGGGAGCCGAGACCCAGTACTTC. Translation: CSAEGLAGAETQYF.

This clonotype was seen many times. The CDR3 DNA sequence: TGCAGTGCTCGACCATTAGCGGGAGGGCGTCAAGAGACCCAGTACTTC. Its protein is CSARPLAGGRQETQYF. The V gene is TRBV20-1, the J gene TRBJ2-5, with 11 bases matching TRBD2. Germline assignment: CDR1 DFQATT and CDR2 SNEGSKA (reference sequence). With 5 bases clipped from V and 2 bases from J, the junction kept 10 bases outside the gene matches. This CDR3 is 16 amino acids long.

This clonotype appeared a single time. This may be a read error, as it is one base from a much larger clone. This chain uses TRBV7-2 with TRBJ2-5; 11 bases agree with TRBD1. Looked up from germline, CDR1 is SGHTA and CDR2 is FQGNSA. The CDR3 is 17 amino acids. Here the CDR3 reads CVSSSPLWGTGGETQYF. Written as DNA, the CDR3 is TGTGTCAGCAGCTCCCCTTTATGGGGGACAGGGGGGGAGACCCAGTACTTC.